This is a list of T cell receptor beta chains from one sample in a study of T cell repertoires in cytomegalovirus infection. No antigens are known for them. TCRdb re-called the reads through MiXCR, storing one row per CDR3 protein. This sample has 80,000 or so distinct CDR3 sequences, with approximately 40% found just once. This sample comprised CD8+ T cells from cultured PBMCs, obtained from culture after CMV antigen stimulation. The origin of the receptors is a human donor in good health (CMV status not recorded). Some clones in this sample may be carry-over from other donors' samples. CDR3s include the opening cysteine and the closing phenylalanine or tryptophan. Each record gives: V gene, D gene, J gene, clone size, CDR3 protein, CDR3 DNA. A D gene is named only where the DNA matches it firmly. Size is stated for part of the rows, as once, few or many counts, or as a class when the clone is expanded.

TRBV4-1	TRBD1	TRBJ1-4	-	CASSQPGTANEKLFF	TGCGCCAGCAGCCAACCCGGGACAGCTAATGAAAAACTGTTTTTT
TRBV6-6	-	TRBJ2-2	-	CASSPGTPIFTGELFF	TGTGCCAGCAGCCCCGGGACACCGATATTCACCGGGGAGCTGTTTTTT
TRBV6-2/TRBV6-3	-	TRBJ1-5	few	CASSYLARNQPQHF	TGTGCCAGCAGTTACTTGGCGAGGAATCAGCCCCAGCATTTT
TRBV6-1	TRBD1	TRBJ2-5	-	CASSDWQGVGETQYF	TGTGCCAGCAGTGATTGGCAGGGGGTCGGAGAGACCCAGTACTTC
TRBV5-7	TRBD1	TRBJ2-2	once	CASSLGVLDRGTGELFF	TGTGCCAGCAGCTTGGGAGTGTTGGACAGGGGAACCGGGGAGCTGTTTTTT
TRBV12-5	TRBD1	TRBJ2-7	-	CASVTDRDPYEQYF	TGTGCTAGTGTCACGGACAGGGATCCTTACGAGCAGTACTTC
TRBV5-1	-	TRBJ2-1	-	CASSLVYQGNIEQFF	TGCGCCAGCAGCTTGGTTTATCAGGGGAACATTGAGCAGTTCTTC
TRBV4-1	-	TRBJ1-5	-	CASSQGAKGGNQPQHF	TGCGCCAGCAGCCAAGGGGCCAAGGGAGGGAATCAGCCCCAGCATTTT
TRBV4-1	-	TRBJ2-7	few	CASSQITGPEQYF	TGCGCCAGCAGCCAAATCACAGGACCCGAGCAGTACTTC
TRBV6-1	-	TRBJ2-2	-	CASSDTMGTGELFF	TGTGCCAGCAGCGATACCATGGGCACCGGGGAGCTGTTTTTT
TRBV7-8	-	TRBJ1-5	few	CASSLRATDQPQHF	TGTGCCAGCAGCTTAAGGGCGACCGATCAGCCCCAGCATTTT
TRBV20-1	-	TRBJ2-1	-	CSARTIQGMSYNEQFF	TGCAGTGCTAGGACGATCCAGGGGATGTCCTACAATGAGCAGTTCTTC
TRBV7-9	-	TRBJ2-1	-	CASSLGVGGITEGYNEQFF	TGTGCCAGCAGCTTAGGAGTCGGGGGAATTACTGAGGGCTACAATGAGCAGTTCTTC
TRBV7-9	TRBD1	TRBJ1-1	-	CASSLTTGVNTEAFF	TGTGCCAGCAGCTTGACAACAGGGGTAAACACTGAAGCTTTCTTT
TRBV5-6	TRBD2	TRBJ2-7	many	CASSSLAGGHYEQYF	TGTGCCAGCAGCTCCCTAGCGGGGGGTCACTACGAGCAGTACTTC
TRBV12-3/TRBV12-4	-	TRBJ2-1	once	CASSLLVRGDAQFF	TGTGCCAGCAGTTTATTGGTCCGAGGGGATGCGCAGTTCTTC
TRBV5-3	TRBD1	TRBJ2-3	-	CASSLAYQGARDTQYF	TGTGCCAGCAGCTTGGCTTACCAGGGGGCGCGAGATACGCAGTATTTT
TRBV7-6	-	TRBJ1-1	-	CASSLYAFVRVPEAFF	TGTGCCAGCAGCTTATATGCTTTTGTCAGGGTCCCTGAAGCTTTCTTT
TRBV5-1	-	TRBJ2-5	-	CASSLWGLGAEETQYF	TGCGCCAGCAGCTTGTGGGGCCTGGGAGCAGAAGAGACCCAGTACTTC
TRBV4-1	-	TRBJ2-1	-	CASSRVTGEDEQFF	TGCGCCAGCAGCCGCGTCACAGGGGAGGATGAGCAGTTCTTC
TRBV6-5	-	TRBJ2-2	few	CASSYGGTGELFF	TGTGCCAGCAGTTATGGGGGCACCGGGGAGCTGTTTTTT
TRBV4-1	-	TRBJ1-4	many	CASSQPAVRPELNEKLFF	TGCGCCAGCAGCCAACCCGCGGTTAGACCCGAACTTAATGAAAAACTGTTTTTT
TRBV15	-	TRBJ2-3	-	CATSVEGQSTDTQYF	TGTGCCACCAGCGTGGAGGGACAGAGTACAGATACGCAGTATTTT
TRBV6-2/TRBV6-3	-	TRBJ2-1	-	CASSFPISTGALTRSGVVNEQFF	TGTGCCAGCAGTTTCCCAATCTCGACAGGGGCCCTGACACGGAGCGGGGTGGTAAATGAGCAGTTCTTC
TRBV7-9	-	TRBJ1-6	few	CASSSVQSGGSPLHF	TGTGCCAGCAGCTCCGTTCAGAGTGGTGGTTCACCCCTCCACTTT
TRBV12-3/TRBV12-4	-	TRBJ1-2	-	CASSPLEDGYTF	TGTGCCAGCAGTCCCCTCGAGGATGGCTACACCTTC
TRBV10-3	TRBD1	TRBJ2-3	few	CATQPGGSTDTQYF	TGTGCCACACAACCAGGGGGAAGCACAGATACGCAGTATTTT
TRBV6-2/TRBV6-3	-	TRBJ2-3	-	CASSPFTDTQYF	TGTGCCAGCAGCCCCTTCACAGATACGCAGTATTTT
TRBV4-1	TRBD2	TRBJ2-7	-	CASSQASGEAYEQYF	TGCGCCAGCAGCCAAGCTAGCGGGGAAGCCTACGAGCAGTACTTC
TRBV19	-	TRBJ1-1	few	CASSSFVVTENTEAFF	TGTGCCAGTAGTTCGTTTGTCGTAACGGAGAACACTGAAGCTTTCTTT
TRBV7-8	TRBD2	TRBJ2-1	-	CASSSWTSGGNEQFF	TGTGCCAGCAGCTCATGGACTAGCGGGGGCAATGAGCAGTTCTTC
TRBV12-3/TRBV12-4	-	TRBJ1-2	-	CASLGAWGYTF	TGTGCCAGCTTAGGGGCGTGGGGCTACACCTTC